The 20 T cell receptor beta chains presented below share a single source sample, sequenced in a study of T cell repertoires in cytomegalovirus infection. One entry per CDR3 protein results from TCRdb running MiXCR on the reads. The data contain hundreds of thousands of distinct CDR3 sequences, about 8.8% of them singletons. What was sequenced was PBMCs. The receptors come from a human donor in good health (CMV status not recorded). Some clones in this sample may be carry-over from other donors' samples.

This clonotype came up a few times. This chain uses TRBV25-1 with TRBJ2-1, with D perhaps being TRBD1 or TRBD2 (6 bases each). CDR1 and CDR2 (germline): MGHDK, SYGVNS. The ends were cut back, 4 bases at V and 10 bases at J, with 26 bases in the middle. There are 17 residues in the CDR3. DNA of the CDR3: TGTGCCAGCAGTGCACGTCCGGGGGCAGGGGCGCGCGGGGAGCAGTTCTTC. Its translation is CASSARPGAGARGEQFF.

In this sample, this clonotype turned up many times. The chain uses TRBV20-1 and TRBJ2-5; 8 bases map to TRBD1. The germline gives CDR1 DFQATT, CDR2 SNEGSKA (reference sequence). This CDR3 comprises 18 residues. V shed 0 bases and J 4 bases; nucleotides not matched to a gene: 16. The CDR3 reads CSARDPFPQGAPGETQYF. In DNA, the CDR3 is TGCAGTGCTAGAGATCCCTTTCCTCAGGGGGCGCCGGGAGAGACCCAGTACTTC.

This clonotype has just a few counts. V gene TRBV5-1 combines with J gene TRBJ1-1, with D perhaps matching TRBD1 (5 bases). The germline V and J ends were trimmed by 0 bases and 1 base, with 16 bases remaining between them. CDR1 SGHRS and CDR2 YFSETQ come from the germline V gene. The CDR3 totals 17 residues. CDR3: CASSLATLGERNTEAFF. DNA of the CDR3: TGCGCCAGCAGCTTGGCTACATTGGGGGAGCGGAACACTGAAGCTTTCTTT.

This clonotype was observed at least ten times. The CDR3, as DNA: TGTGCCAGCAGTTTGAGGGCTTCTAACTATGGCTACACCTTC. It is translated as CASSLRASNYGYTF. The J gene is TRBJ1-2, the V gene TRBV27; no reliable D call. V dropped 3 bases and J dropped 0 bases, with 8 bases sitting between them. The CDR3 has 14 residues. In germline, CDR1 is MNHEY, CDR2 SMNVEV (reference sequence).

This chain links TRBV29-1 with TRBJ1-4; 7 bases fit TRBD1. The germline V gene encodes CDR1 SQVTM and CDR2 ANQGSEA. Trimming removed 4 bases from V and 3 bases from J; junction bases left unmatched: 2. The CDR3 contains 13 residues. The CDR3 spells CSVGTGANEKLFF. The CDR3 DNA reads TGCAGCGTTGGGACAGGAGCTAATGAAAAACTGTTTTTT.

This clonotype was detected ten times or more. This chain links TRBV20-1 with TRBJ2-6, with no clear D. V shed 0 bases and J shed 4 bases, with 7 bases lying between them. The CDR3 contains 14 residues. CDR1 DFQATT and CDR2 SNEGSKA come from the germline V gene (reference sequence). DNA for the CDR3: TGCAGTGCTAGAGATCACCCCGGGGCCAACGTCCTGACTTTC. This gives the protein CSARDHPGANVLTF.

This clonotype was seen many times. V gene TRBV10-1 combines with J gene TRBJ1-1; D gene uncertain. Germline loops: CDR1 WNHNN, CDR2 SYGVQD (reference sequence). This CDR3 contains 14 residues. With 5 bases removed from V and 5 bases from J, the gap between germline ends came to 15 bases. The CDR3 region is CASSWTRGGTEAFF. In DNA form, the CDR3 reads TGCGCCAGCAGTTGGACTCGGGGAGGAACTGAAGCTTTCTTT.

This clonotype has ten or more counts. This chain joins TRBV7-9 and TRBJ1-6, with TRBD1 matching 8 bases. The J segment lost 9 bases and the V segment lost 5 bases, leaving 9 bases of the junction unmatched. Looked up from germline, CDR1 is SEHNR and CDR2 is FQNEAQ (reference sequence). The CDR3 spans 15 residues. DNA of the CDR3: TGTGCCAGCAGCCAACCTGGACAGGGCGGTTCACCCCTCCACTTT. This encodes CASSQPGQGGSPLHF.

This clonotype occurred many times. This chain joins TRBV7-8 and TRBJ2-7; 7 bases match TRBD2. Germline lookup yields CDR1 SGHVS and CDR2 FQNEAQ. The V and J ends lost 1 base and 5 bases, in that order; junction bases with no gene match: 14. CDR3 size: 17 residues. This CDR3 reads CASSLVRRSRGEDEQYF. CDR3 nucleotides: TGTGCCAGCAGCTTAGTCCGTCGATCTCGGGGGGAAGACGAGCAGTACTTC.

This clonotype was observed at least ten times. This chain connects TRBV2 to TRBJ2-2; TRBD2 is a possible D gene (5 bases). CDR3 length: 13 residues. Germline CDR1 reads SNHLY; CDR2 reads FYNNEI. V lost 7 bases, J lost 3 bases, and 9 bases lay in between. Here the CDR3 reads CASTGGHTGELFF. As DNA, the CDR3 is TGTGCCAGCACCGGCGGGCACACCGGGGAGCTGTTTTTT.

This clonotype was counted ten times or more. The chain uses TRBV2 and TRBJ1-2; D is uncertain. The germline V and J ends were trimmed by 0 bases and 1 base, with 3 bases remaining between them. The CDR3 covers 13 residues. Germline V CDR1 and CDR2: SNHLY, FYNNEI. The DNA of the CDR3 is TGTGCCAGCAGTGAAGCGGTTAACTATGGCTACACCTTC. Amino acids: CASSEAVNYGYTF.

This clonotype was counted ten times or more. The chain has TRBV6-6 and TRBJ1-2; TRBD1 agrees at 8 bases. Per germline, CDR1 MNHNY and CDR2 SVGAGI (reference sequence). J was trimmed by 5 bases and V by 6 bases; bases with no gene match: 8. The CDR3 contains 14 residues. This CDR3 reads CASRSPGTGYGYTF. In DNA, the CDR3 is TGTGCCAGCAGATCGCCGGGGACAGGATATGGCTACACCTTC.

This clonotype was recorded at least ten times. The gene calls are TRBV28 and TRBJ1-2; D is undetermined. CDR1 is MDHEN and CDR2 is SYDVKM in the germline V gene. This CDR3 is built from 11 residues. V was cut by 4 bases and J by 8 bases, with 8 bases left in between. The CDR3 region is CASSSPRGYTF. CDR3 bases: TGTGCCAGCAGTTCCCCCAGGGGCTACACCTTC.

This clonotype was picked up many times. The rearrangement links TRBV27 to TRBJ2-1; TRBD2 agrees at 9 bases. The J segment lost 7 bases and the V segment lost 2 bases, leaving 3 bases of the junction unmatched. Germline-derived CDR1 and CDR2 are MNHEY and SMNVEV (reference sequence). The CDR3 spans 14 residues. The CDR3 reads CASSLQAGGNEQFF. CDR3 DNA sequence: TGTGCCAGCAGTTTACAAGCGGGGGGTAATGAGCAGTTCTTC.

This clonotype occurred a few times. The J gene is TRBJ1-5, the V gene TRBV20-1, with D tentatively TRBD1 (6 bases). This CDR3 has 15 residues. Germline CDR1 reads DFQATT; CDR2 reads SNEGSKA (reference sequence). Trimming stripped 1 base from V and 7 bases from J, with 17 bases between. CDR3 sequence reads: CSARGSAGEYQPQHF. The CDR3, as DNA: TGCAGTGCTAGAGGCTCGGCAGGGGAGTACCAGCCCCAGCATTTT.

With regard to this clonotype: One end of the junction does not line up with germline, which may come from a read error. The DNA for the CDR3 is TGCAGCGTCGAAGGGGACAGGGGTATTAGGTACGAGCAGTACTTC. This codes for CSVEGDRGIRYEQYF. J is TRBJ2-7 and V is TRBV29-1; 10 nucleotides align to TRBD1. The CDR3 totals 15 residues. Germline loops: CDR1 SQVTM, CDR2 ANQGSEA.

There are many counts of this clonotype. The V and J genes are TRBV7-9 and TRBJ1-2; 8 bases fit TRBD1. V was clipped by 3 bases and J by 8 bases; unmatched bases: 11. This CDR3 is built from 15 residues. Germline CDR1 SEHNR, CDR2 FQNEAQ (reference sequence). CDR3 sequence reads: CASSFPFMTGEGYTF. The CDR3 DNA reads as TGTGCCAGCAGCTTTCCCTTTATGACAGGGGAAGGCTACACCTTC.

Many counts were recorded for this clonotype. The J gene is TRBJ2-5, the V gene TRBV7-9; D gene ambiguous. Germline V gene data show CDR1 as SEHNR and CDR2 as FQNEAQ (reference sequence). This CDR3 has 13 residues. V lost 5 bases and J 4 bases, leaving 11 bases between the germline ends. The CDR3 DNA reads as TGTGCCAGCAGCCGGGCCGGTGGAGAGACCCAGTACTTC. Translated, it gives CASSRAGGETQYF.

This clonotype was seen ten or more times. This chain joins TRBV6-1 and TRBJ1-5, with TRBD1 as a possible D gene (6 bases). CDR3 size: 15 residues. V lost 4 bases and J lost 0, with 10 bases in between. Germline V gives CDR1 MNHNS, CDR2 SASEGT. CDR3 region: CASSVGGDSNQPQHF. The CDR3 DNA sequence: TGTGCCAGCAGTGTAGGGGGGGATAGCAATCAGCCCCAGCATTTT.

The chain carries TRBV5-1 and TRBJ1-1; maybe TRBD1 (5 bases). The V and J ends lost 0 bases and 5 bases respectively, with 11 bases between them. This CDR3 spans 14 amino acids. Germline loops: CDR1 SGHRS, CDR2 YFSETQ. The CDR3, as DNA: TGCGCCAGCAGCTTGGACGTGGGGGAGACTGAAGCTTTCTTT. Protein sequence: CASSLDVGETEAFF.